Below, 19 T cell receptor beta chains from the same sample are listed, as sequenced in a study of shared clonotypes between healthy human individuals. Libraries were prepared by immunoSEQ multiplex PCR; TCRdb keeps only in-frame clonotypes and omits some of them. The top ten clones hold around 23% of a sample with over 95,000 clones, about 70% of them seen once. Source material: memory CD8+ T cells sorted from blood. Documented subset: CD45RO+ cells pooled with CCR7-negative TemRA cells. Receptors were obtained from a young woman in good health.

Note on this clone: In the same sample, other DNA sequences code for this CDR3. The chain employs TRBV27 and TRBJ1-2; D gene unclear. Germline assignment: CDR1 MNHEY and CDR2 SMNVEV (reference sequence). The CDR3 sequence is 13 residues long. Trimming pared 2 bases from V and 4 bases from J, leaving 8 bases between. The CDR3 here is CASSLGTGYGYTF. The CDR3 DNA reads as TGTGCCAGCAGTTTAGGAACTGGCTATGGCTACACCTTC.

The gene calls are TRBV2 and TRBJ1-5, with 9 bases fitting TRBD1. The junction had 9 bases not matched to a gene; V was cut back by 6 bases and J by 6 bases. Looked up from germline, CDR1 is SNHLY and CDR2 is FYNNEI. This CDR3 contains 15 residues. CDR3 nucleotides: TGTGCCAGCAGGATCACAGGGGGCGCGGGTCAGCCCCAGCATTTT. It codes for CASRITGGAGQPQHF. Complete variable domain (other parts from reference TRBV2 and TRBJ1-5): EPEVTQTPSHQVTQMGQEVILRCVPISNHLYFYWYRQILGQKVEFLVSFYNNEISEKSEIFDDQFSVERPDGSNFTLKIRSTKLEDSAMYFCASRITGGAGQPQHFGDGTRLSIL.

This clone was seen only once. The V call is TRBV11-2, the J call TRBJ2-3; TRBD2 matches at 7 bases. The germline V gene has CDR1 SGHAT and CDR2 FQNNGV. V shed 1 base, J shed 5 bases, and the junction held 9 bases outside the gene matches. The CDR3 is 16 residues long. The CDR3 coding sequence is TGTGCCAGCAGCTTAGGGGGGGGTAGCGTTGGAGATACGCAGTATTTT. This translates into CASSLGGGSVGDTQYF.

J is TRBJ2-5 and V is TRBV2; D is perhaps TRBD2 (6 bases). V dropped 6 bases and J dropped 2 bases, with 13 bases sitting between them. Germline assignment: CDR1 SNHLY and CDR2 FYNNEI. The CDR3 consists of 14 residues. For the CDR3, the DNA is TGTGCCAGCAGGCCCGGTCTAGCGCAAGAGACCCAGTACTTC. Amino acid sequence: CASRPGLAQETQYF.

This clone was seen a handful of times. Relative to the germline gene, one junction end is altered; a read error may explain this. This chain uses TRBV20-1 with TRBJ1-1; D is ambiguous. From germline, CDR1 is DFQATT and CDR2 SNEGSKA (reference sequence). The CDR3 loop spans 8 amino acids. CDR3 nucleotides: TGCAGTGCTCCTATCCAAGCCTTT. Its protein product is CSAPIQAF.

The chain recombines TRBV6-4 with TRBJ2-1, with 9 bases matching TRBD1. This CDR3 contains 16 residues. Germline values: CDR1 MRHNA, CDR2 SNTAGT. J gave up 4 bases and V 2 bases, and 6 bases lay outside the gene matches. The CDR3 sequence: CASSDPWTGEYNEQFF. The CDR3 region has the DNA TGTGCCAGCAGTGACCCCTGGACAGGGGAATACAATGAGCAGTTCTTC.

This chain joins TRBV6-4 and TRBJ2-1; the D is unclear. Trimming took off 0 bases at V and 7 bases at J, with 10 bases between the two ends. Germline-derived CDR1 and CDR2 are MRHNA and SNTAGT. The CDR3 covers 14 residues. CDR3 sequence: CASSDSQDVNEQFF. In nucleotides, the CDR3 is TGTGCCAGCAGTGACTCTCAGGATGTGAATGAGCAGTTCTTC.

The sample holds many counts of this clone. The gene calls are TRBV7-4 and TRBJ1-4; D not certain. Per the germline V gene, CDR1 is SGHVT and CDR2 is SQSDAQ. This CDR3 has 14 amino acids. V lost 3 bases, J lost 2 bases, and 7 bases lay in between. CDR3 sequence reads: CASSLGRTNEKLFF. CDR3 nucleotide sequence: TGTGCCAGCAGCTTGGGGAGGACTAATGAAAAACTGTTTTTT.

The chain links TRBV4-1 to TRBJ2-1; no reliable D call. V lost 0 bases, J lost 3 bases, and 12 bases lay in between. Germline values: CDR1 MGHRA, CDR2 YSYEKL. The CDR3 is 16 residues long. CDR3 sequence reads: CASSQEIEQDYNEQFF. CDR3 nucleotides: TGCGCCAGCAGCCAAGAAATAGAGCAGGACTACAATGAGCAGTTCTTC.

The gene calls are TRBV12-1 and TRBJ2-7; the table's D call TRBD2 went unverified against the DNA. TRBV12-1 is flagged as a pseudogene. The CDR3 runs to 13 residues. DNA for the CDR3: TGTGCCAGCCCCTCCCGGGTTACCTACGAGCAGTACTTC. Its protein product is CASPSRVTYEQYF.

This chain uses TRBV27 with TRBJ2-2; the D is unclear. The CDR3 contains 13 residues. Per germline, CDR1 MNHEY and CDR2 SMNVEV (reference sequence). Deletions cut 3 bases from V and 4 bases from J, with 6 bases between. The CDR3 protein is CASSFGLTGELFF. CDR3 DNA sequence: TGTGCCAGCAGTTTTGGGCTCACCGGGGAGCTGTTTTTT.

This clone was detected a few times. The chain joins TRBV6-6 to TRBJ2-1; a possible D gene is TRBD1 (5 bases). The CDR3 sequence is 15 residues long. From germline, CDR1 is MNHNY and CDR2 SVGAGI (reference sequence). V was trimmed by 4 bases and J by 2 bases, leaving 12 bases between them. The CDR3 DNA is TGTGCCAGCAGTTCATCCAGGGTTACCTACAATGAGCAGTTCTTC. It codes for CASSSSRVTYNEQFF.

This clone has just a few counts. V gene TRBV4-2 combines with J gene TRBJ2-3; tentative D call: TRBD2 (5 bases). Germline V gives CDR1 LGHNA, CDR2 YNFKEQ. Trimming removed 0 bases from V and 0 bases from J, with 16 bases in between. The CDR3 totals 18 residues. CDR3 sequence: CASSQDGDAADSTDTQYF. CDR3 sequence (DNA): TGTGCCAGCAGCCAAGATGGTGATGCAGCGGACAGCACAGATACGCAGTATTTT.

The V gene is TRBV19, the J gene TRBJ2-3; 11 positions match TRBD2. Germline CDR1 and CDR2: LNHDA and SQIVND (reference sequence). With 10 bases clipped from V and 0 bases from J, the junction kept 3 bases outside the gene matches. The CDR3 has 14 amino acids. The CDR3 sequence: CATRTSGSTDTQYF. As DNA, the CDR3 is TGTGCCACTAGGACTAGCGGGAGCACAGATACGCAGTATTTT.

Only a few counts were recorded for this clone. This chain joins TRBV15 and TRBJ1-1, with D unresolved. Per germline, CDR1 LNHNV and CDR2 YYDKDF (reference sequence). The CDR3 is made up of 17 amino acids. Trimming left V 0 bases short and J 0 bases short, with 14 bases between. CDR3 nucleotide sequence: TGTGCCACCAGCAGAGATCCCCCCCCGCGGGTGAACACTGAAGCTTTCTTT. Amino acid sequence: CATSRDPPPRVNTEAFF.

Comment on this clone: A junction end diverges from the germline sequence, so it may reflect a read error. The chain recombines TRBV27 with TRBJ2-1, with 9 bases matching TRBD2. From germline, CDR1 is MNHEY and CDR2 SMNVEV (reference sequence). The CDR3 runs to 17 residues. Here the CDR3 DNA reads TGTGCCATCAGTGAGTCGAGGGCTAGCGGGGACTACAATGAGCAGTTCTTC. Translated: CAISESRASGDYNEQFF.

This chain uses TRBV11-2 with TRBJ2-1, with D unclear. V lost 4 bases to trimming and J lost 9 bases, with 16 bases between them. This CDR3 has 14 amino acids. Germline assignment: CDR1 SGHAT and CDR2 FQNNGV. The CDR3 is CASSSPRWIGEQFF. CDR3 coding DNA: TGTGCCAGCAGCTCCCCCCGATGGATCGGTGAGCAGTTCTTC.

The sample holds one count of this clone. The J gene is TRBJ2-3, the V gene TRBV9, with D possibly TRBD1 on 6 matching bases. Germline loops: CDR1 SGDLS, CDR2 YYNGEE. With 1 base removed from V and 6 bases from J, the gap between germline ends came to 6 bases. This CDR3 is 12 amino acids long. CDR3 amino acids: CASSVQGDTQYF. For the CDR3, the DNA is TGTGCCAGCAGCGTACAGGGGGATACGCAGTATTTT.

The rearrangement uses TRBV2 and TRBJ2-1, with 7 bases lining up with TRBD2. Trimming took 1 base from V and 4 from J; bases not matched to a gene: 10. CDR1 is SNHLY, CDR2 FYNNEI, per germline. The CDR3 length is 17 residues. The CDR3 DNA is TGTGCCAGCAGTGAAGTGCGGGACTACGAACAGTACAATGAGCAGTTCTTC. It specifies CASSEVRDYEQYNEQFF.